This T cell receptor (beta chain) came from a study of T cells in Graves' hyperthyroidism and ophthalmopathy. This clonotype was observed at least ten times. Ophthalmopathy patients had Clinical Activity Score at least 3, NOSPECS grade at least 4, duration under 3 months. Patients with uncontrolled infections, other autoimmune diseases, pregnancy or lactation were excluded. Orbital computed tomography and thyroid ultrasound, together with serum TRAb and thyroxine and clinical symptoms, were used for diagnoses. Fresh peripheral blood, 9.5 to 10 ml of it, supplied the PBMCs. Amplification targeted TCR beta CDR3 regions from RNA transcripts. When the TCR CDR3 underwent first-round RT-PCR, the HTBI primer set was used. Using its own MiXCR run on the multiplex PCR reads, TCRdb lists one record per CDR3 protein. Here the sample spans roughly 400,000 distinct CDR3 sequences, about an eighth being singletons.

The sequence was collected from a man in his fifties or sixties with Graves' ophthalmopathy. Sequencing was performed on blood.

The CDR3 protein is CASSPGTNYGYTF. The CDR3 nucleotides read TGCGCCAGCAGCCCGGGAACTAACTATGGCTACACCTTC. This sequence joins TRBV5-1 and TRBJ1-2; no clear D gene. V was cut by 4 bases and J by 0 bases, with 7 bases left in between. Germline values: CDR1 SGHRS, CDR2 YFSETQ. The CDR3 covers 13 residues.